The rows below give T cell receptor beta chains drawn from one sample of a study of early T cells in non-severe SARS-CoV-2 infection. In TCRdb, the 5' RACE reads were re-called with MiXCR into one record per CDR3 protein. The data show under 50,000 distinct CDR3 sequences, around 5.6% seen once. The sample taken for sequencing was whole blood. All receptors derive from an adult who was a healthcare worker with PCR-confirmed SARS-CoV-2 infection or an uninfected control (not recorded which). Both conserved end residues are part of each CDR3. D genes are given only for firm matches. Clone size appears in some rows only: once, few, many, or a class for an expanded clone.

v_gene: TRBV9; abundance: few; j_gene: TRBJ2-7; d_gene: .; CDR3aa: CASSPPTSSYEQYF; CDR3nt: TGTGCCAGCAGCCCTCCGACTAGCTCCTACGAGCAGTACTTC
v_gene: TRBV6-5; abundance: many; j_gene: TRBJ2-1; d_gene: TRBD2; CDR3aa: CASTQLRLAGDHEQFF; CDR3nt: TGTGCCAGCACCCAACTCCGACTAGCGGGAGATCATGAGCAGTTCTTC
v_gene: TRBV29-1; abundance: .; j_gene: TRBJ2-7; d_gene: .; CDR3aa: CSVGTAPYEQYF; CDR3nt: TGCAGCGTTGGGACGGCGCCCTACGAGCAGTACTTC
v_gene: TRBV7-3; abundance: many; j_gene: TRBJ2-3; d_gene: .; CDR3aa: CASSLRAGASTDTQYF; CDR3nt: TGTGCCAGCAGCTTAAGGGCAGGGGCTAGCACAGATACGCAGTATTTT
v_gene: TRBV18; abundance: many; j_gene: TRBJ2-7; d_gene: TRBD1; CDR3aa: CASRLEGQKYEQYF; CDR3nt: TGTGCCAGCCGCCTAGAGGGACAGAAGTACGAGCAGTACTTC
v_gene: TRBV7-2; abundance: once; j_gene: TRBJ2-7; d_gene: .; CDR3aa: CASRDDSAEQYF; CDR3nt: TGTGCCAGCAGGGATGACAGCGCGGAGCAGTACTTC
v_gene: TRBV18; abundance: many; j_gene: TRBJ1-4; d_gene: .; CDR3aa: CASSTRVNEKLFF; CDR3nt: TGTGCCAGCTCAACCAGAGTTAATGAAAAATTGTTTTTT
v_gene: TRBV12-3/TRBV12-4; abundance: few; j_gene: TRBJ2-3; d_gene: .; CDR3aa: CASEGSISTDTQYF; CDR3nt: TGTGCCAGCGAAGGATCCATTAGCACAGATACGCAGTATTTT
v_gene: TRBV13; abundance: many; j_gene: TRBJ2-6; d_gene: TRBD1; CDR3aa: CASSNGQGPPGANVLTF; CDR3nt: TGTGCCAGCAGCAACGGACAGGGGCCTCCTGGGGCCAACGTCCTGACTTTC
v_gene: TRBV10-2; abundance: medium-sized; j_gene: TRBJ1-1; d_gene: TRBD1; CDR3aa: CASSYTGATEAFF; CDR3nt: TGCGCCAGCAGCTATACAGGGGCCACTGAAGCTTTCTTT
v_gene: TRBV7-2; abundance: many; j_gene: TRBJ2-7; d_gene: .; CDR3aa: CASSTRTSYEQYF; CDR3nt: TGTGCCAGCAGCACTCGGACTTCCTACGAGCAGTACTTC
v_gene: TRBV7-2; abundance: many; j_gene: TRBJ2-1; d_gene: .; CDR3aa: CASSVDSRPYNEQFF; CDR3nt: TGTGCCAGCAGCGTGGACAGTAGACCCTACAATGAGCAGTTCTTC
v_gene: TRBV4-1; abundance: many; j_gene: TRBJ2-1; d_gene: TRBD2; CDR3aa: CASSQEKRGGGDEQFF; CDR3nt: TGCGCCAGCAGCCAAGAGAAGCGGGGGGGCGGAGATGAGCAGTTCTTC